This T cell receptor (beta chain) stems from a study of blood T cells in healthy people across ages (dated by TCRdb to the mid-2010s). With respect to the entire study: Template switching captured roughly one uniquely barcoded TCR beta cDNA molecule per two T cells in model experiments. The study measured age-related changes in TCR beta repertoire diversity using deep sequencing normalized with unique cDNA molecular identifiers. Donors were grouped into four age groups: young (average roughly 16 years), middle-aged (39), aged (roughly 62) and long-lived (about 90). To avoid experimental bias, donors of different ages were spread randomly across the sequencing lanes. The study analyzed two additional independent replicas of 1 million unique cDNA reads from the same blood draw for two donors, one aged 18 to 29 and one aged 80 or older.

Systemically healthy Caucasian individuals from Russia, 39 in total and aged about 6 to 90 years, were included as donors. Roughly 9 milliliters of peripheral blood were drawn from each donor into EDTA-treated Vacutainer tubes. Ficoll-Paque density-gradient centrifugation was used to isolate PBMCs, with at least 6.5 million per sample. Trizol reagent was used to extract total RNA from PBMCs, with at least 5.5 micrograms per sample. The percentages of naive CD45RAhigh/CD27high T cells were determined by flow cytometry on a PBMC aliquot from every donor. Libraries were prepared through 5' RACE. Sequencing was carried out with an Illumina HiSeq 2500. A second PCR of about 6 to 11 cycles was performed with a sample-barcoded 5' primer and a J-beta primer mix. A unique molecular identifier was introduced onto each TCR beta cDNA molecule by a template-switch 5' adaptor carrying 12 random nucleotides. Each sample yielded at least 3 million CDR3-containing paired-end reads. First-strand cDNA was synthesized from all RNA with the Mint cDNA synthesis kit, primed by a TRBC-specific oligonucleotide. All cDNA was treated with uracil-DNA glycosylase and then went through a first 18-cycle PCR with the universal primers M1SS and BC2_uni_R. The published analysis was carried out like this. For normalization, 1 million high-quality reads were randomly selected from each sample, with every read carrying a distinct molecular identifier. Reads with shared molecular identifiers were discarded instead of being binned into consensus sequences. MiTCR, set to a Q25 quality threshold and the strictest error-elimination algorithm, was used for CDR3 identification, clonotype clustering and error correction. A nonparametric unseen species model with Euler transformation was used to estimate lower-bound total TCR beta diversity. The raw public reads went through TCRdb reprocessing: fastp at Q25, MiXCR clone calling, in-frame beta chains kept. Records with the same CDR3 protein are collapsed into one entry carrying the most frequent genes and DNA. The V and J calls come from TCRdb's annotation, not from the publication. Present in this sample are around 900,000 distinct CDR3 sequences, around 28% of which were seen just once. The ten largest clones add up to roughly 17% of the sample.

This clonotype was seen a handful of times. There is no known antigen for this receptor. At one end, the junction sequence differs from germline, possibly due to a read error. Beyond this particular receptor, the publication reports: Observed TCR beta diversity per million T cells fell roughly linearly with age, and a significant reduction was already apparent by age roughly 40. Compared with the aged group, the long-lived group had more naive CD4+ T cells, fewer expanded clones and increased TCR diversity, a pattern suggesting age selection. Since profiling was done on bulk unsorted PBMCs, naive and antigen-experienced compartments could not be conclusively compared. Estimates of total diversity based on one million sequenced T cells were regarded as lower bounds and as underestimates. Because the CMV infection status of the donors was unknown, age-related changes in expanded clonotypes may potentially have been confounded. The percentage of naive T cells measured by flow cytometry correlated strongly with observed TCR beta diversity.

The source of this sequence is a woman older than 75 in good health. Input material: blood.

The sequenced DNA: TGCAGTGCTAACAGGGGTATGAACACTGAAACTTTCTTT. Translated, it gives CSANRGMNTETFF. Rearrangement joined TRBV20-1 to TRBJ1-1, with 7 junctional bases fitting TRBD1. The CDR3, cysteine through phenylalanine, is 13 amino acids long. Just the 39-base CDR3 DNA is kept, in frame starting at base 1. The germline V gene (reference sequence) sets CDR1 to DFQATT and CDR2 to SNEGSKA.